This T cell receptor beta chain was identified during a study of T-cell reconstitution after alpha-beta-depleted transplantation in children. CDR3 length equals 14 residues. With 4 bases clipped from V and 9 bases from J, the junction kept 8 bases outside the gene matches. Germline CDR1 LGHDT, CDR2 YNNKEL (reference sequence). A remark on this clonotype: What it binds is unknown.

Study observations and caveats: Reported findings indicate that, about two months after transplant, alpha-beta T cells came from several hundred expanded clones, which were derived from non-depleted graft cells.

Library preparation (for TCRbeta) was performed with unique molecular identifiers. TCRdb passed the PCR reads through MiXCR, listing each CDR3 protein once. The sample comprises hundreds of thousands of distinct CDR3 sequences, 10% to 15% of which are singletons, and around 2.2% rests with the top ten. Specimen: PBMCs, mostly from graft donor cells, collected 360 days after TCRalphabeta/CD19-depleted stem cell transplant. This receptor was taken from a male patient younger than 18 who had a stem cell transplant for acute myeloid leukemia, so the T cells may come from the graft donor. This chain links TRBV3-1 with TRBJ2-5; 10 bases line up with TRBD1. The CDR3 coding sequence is TGTGCCAGCAGCCCCCTTGGGACAGGGGATGCCCAGTACTTC. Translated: CASSPLGTGDAQYF.